These T cell receptor beta chains were read from a single sample in a study of OX40 agonist ivuxolimab in advanced cancers. Clones were read by immunoSEQ multiplex PCR, and TCRdb kept only the in-frame ones, dropping some. The top ten clones hold 14% to 15% of a sample with around 40,000 clones, approximately 83% of them seen once. The input for sequencing was CD4+ or CD8+ T cells sorted from blood, taken in a trial of the OX40 agonist ivuxolimab. The receptors shown here come from an adult with an advanced solid tumor such as melanoma, head and neck, liver or kidney cancer. Each CDR3 is given with its conserved first and last residue. Fields, in order: J gene, V gene, CDR3 protein.

j_call: TRBJ2-3
v_call: TRBV5-6
cdr3_aa: CASSLGSGTDTQYF

j_call: TRBJ2-1
v_call: TRBV19
cdr3_aa: CASSITVYNEQFF

j_call: TRBJ2-1
v_call: TRBV29-1
cdr3_aa: CSAASGVDEQFF

j_call: TRBJ1-1
v_call: TRBV5-1
cdr3_aa: CASSSGGRRDSLTEAFF

j_call: TRBJ1-1
v_call: TRBV28
cdr3_aa: CASSLAGGGTEAFF

j_call: TRBJ1-2
v_call: TRBV6-6
cdr3_aa: CALGGRFYGYTF

j_call: TRBJ2-2
v_call: TRBV27
cdr3_aa: CASSLGAGRDTGELFF

j_call: TRBJ1-4
v_call: TRBV6-6
cdr3_aa: CASRPTGEQEKLFF

j_call: TRBJ2-7
v_call: TRBV4-3
cdr3_aa: CASSQVVATVGSDEQYF

j_call: TRBJ1-1
v_call: TRBV27
cdr3_aa: CASSSGAPTEAFF

j_call: TRBJ1-2
v_call: TRBV13
cdr3_aa: CASSLGGTGGYGYTF

j_call: TRBJ1-1
v_call: TRBV4-3
cdr3_aa: CASSQLGVNTEAFF

j_call: TRBJ1-5
v_call: TRBV15
cdr3_aa: CATSPERGLSNQPQHF

j_call: TRBJ1-6
v_call: TRBV4-1
cdr3_aa: CASSPKGTGDSPLHF